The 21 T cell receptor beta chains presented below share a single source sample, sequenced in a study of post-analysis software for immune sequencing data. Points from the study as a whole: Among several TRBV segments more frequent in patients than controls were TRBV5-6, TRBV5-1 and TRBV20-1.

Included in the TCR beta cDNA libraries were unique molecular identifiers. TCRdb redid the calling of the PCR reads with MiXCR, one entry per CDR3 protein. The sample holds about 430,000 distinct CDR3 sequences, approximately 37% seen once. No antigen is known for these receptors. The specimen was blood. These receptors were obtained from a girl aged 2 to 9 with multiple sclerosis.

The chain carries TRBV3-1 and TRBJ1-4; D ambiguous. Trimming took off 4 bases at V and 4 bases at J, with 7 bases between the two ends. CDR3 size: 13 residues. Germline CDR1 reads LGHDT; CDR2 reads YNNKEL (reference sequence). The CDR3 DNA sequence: TGTGCCAGCAGCCGTGAGTTTAATGAAAAACTGTTTTTT. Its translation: CASSREFNEKLFF.

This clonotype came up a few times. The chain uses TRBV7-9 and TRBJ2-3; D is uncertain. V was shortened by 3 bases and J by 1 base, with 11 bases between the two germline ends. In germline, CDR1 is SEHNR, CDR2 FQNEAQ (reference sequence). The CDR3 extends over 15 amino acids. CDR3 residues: CASSFLFRRTDTQYF. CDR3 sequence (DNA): TGTGCCAGCAGCTTTCTATTCAGACGCACAGATACGCAGTATTTT.

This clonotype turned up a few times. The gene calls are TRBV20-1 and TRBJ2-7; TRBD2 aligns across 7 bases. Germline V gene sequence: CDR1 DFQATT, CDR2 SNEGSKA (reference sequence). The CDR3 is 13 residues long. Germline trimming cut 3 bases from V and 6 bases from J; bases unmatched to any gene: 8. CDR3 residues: CSASRTGGGEQYF. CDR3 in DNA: TGCAGTGCTAGCCGAACTGGCGGGGGCGAGCAGTACTTC.

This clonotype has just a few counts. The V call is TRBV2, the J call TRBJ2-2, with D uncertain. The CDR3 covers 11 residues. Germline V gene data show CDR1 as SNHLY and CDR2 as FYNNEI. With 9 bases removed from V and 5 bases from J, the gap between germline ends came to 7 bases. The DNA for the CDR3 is TGTGCCAGTGTGTCTACCGGGGAGCTGTTTTTT. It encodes CASVSTGELFF.

CDR3 region: CASSEWDWWETQYF. The CDR3 region has the DNA TGTGCCAGCAGTGAGTGGGATTGGTGGGAGACCCAGTACTTC. The chain couples TRBV25-1 to TRBJ2-5; D is undetermined. The germline V and J ends were trimmed by 3 bases and 5 bases, with 13 bases remaining between them. Germline V CDR1 and CDR2: MGHDK, SYGVNS. The CDR3 has 14 residues.

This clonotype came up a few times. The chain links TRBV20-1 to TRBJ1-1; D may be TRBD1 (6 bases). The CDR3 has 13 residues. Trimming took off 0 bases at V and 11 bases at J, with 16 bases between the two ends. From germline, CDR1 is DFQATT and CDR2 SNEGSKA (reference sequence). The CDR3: CSARDARTENAFF. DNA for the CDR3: TGCAGTGCTAGAGATGCTAGGACAGAGAACGCTTTCTTT.

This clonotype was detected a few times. As DNA, the CDR3 is TGTGCCAGCAGCCCGACAGGGGCCTATGGCTACACCTTC. It specifies CASSPTGAYGYTF. The chain carries TRBV12-3 or TRBV12-4 and TRBJ1-2, with 8 bases fitting TRBD1. The CDR3 has 13 amino acids. V was clipped by 6 bases and J by 4 bases; unmatched bases: 4.

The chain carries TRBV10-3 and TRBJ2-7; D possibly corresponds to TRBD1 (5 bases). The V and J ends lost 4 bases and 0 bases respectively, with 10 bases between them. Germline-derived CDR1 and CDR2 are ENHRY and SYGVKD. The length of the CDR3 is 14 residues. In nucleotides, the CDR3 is TGTGCCATCAGTGCCGAGACAGTCTCCTACGAGCAGTACTTC. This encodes CAISAETVSYEQYF.

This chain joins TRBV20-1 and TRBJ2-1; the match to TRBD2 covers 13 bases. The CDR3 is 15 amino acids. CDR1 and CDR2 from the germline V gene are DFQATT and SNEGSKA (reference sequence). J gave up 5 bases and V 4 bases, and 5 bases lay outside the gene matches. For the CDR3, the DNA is TGCAGTGCTACCGGGACTAGCGGGACAAACAATGAGCAGTTCTTC. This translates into CSATGTSGTNNEQFF.

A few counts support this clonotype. The CDR3 here is CASTGWASETQYF. CDR3 in DNA: TGTGCCAGTACAGGGTGGGCCTCAGAGACCCAGTACTTC. The gene calls are TRBV7-8 and TRBJ2-7, with a weak D call TRBD1 (6 bases). The DNA end favors TRBJ2-5, so the J call may be wrong. This CDR3 is built from 13 residues. The germline CDR1 and CDR2 sequences are SGHVS and FQNEAQ.

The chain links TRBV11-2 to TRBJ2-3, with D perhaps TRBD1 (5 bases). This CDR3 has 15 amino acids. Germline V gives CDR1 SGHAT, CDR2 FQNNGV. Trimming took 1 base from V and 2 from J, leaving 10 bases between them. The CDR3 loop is CASSLGGVNTDTQYF. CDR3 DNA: TGTGCCAGCAGCTTAGGGGGCGTTAACACAGATACGCAGTATTTT.

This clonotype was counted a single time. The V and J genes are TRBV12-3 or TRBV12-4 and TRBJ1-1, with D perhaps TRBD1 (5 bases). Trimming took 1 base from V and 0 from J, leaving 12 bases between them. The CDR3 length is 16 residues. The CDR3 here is CASSLGLWGMNTEAFF. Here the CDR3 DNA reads TGTGCCAGCAGTTTAGGCCTGTGGGGGATGAACACTGAAGCTTTCTTT.

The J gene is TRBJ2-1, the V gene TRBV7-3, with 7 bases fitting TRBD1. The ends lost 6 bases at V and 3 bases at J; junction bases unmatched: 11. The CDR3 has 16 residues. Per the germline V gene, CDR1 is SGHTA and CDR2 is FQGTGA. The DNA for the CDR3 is TGTGCCAGCAGTTCACAGGGGACCGGTGGCTACAATGAGCAGTTCTTC. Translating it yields CASSSQGTGGYNEQFF.

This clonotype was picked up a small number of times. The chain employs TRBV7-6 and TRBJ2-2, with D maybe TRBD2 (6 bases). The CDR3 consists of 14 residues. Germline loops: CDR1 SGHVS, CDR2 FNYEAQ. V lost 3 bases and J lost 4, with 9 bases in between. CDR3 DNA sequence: TGTGCCAGCAGCTTCGGAGGGTGCACCGGGGAGCTGTTTTTT. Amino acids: CASSFGGCTGELFF.

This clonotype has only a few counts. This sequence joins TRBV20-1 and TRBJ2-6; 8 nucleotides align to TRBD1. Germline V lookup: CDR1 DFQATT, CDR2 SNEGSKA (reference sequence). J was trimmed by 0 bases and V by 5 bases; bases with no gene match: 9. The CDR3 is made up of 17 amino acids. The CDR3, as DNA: TGCAGTGCTCGGTGGCAGGGGGCCTTCTCTGGGGCCAACGTCCTGACTTTC. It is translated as CSARWQGAFSGANVLTF.

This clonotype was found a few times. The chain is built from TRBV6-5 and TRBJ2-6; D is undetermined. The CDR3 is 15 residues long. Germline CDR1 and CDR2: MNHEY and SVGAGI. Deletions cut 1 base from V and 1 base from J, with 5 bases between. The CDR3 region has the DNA TGTGCCAGCAGTTACTTGGTTTCTGGGGCCAACGTCCTGACTTTC. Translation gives CASSYLVSGANVLTF.

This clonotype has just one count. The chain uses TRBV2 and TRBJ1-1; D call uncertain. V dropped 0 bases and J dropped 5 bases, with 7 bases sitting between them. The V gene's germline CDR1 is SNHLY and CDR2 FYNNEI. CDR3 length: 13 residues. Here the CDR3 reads CASSEAWGTEAFF. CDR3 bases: TGTGCCAGCAGTGAAGCGTGGGGTACTGAAGCTTTCTTT.

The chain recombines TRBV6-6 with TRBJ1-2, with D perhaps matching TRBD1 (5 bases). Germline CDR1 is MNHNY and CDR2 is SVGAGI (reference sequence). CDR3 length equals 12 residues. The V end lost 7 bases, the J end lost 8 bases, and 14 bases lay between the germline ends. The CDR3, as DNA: TGTGCCAGCACTCAGGCGGGGGAAGGCTACACCTTC. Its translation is CASTQAGEGYTF.

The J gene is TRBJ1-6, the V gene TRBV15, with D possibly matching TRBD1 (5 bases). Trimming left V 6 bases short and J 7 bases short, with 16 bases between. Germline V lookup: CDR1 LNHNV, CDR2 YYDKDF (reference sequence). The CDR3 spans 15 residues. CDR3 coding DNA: TGTGCCACCAGGGAACAGGTTGTTGAGAATTCACCCCTCCACTTT. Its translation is CATREQVVENSPLHF. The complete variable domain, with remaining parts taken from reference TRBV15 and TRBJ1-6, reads DAMVIQNPRYQVTQFGKPVTLSCSQTLNHNVMYWYQQKSSQAPKLLFHYYDKDFNNEADTPDNFQSRRPNTSFCFLDIRSPGLGDTAMYLCATREQVVENSPLHFGNGTRLTVT.

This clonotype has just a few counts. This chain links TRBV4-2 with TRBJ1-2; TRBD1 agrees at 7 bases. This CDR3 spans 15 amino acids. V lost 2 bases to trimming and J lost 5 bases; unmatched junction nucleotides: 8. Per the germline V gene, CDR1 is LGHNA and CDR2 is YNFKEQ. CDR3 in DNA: TGTGCCAGCAGCCAATTCACGACAGGGCATTATGGCTACACCTTC. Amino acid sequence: CASSQFTTGHYGYTF.

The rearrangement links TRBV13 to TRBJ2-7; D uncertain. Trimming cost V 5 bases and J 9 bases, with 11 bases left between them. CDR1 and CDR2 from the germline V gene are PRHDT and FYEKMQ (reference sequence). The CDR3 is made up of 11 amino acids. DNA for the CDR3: TGTGCCAGCAGCCCGCAGCTCCGGCAGTACTTC. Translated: CASSPQLRQYF.